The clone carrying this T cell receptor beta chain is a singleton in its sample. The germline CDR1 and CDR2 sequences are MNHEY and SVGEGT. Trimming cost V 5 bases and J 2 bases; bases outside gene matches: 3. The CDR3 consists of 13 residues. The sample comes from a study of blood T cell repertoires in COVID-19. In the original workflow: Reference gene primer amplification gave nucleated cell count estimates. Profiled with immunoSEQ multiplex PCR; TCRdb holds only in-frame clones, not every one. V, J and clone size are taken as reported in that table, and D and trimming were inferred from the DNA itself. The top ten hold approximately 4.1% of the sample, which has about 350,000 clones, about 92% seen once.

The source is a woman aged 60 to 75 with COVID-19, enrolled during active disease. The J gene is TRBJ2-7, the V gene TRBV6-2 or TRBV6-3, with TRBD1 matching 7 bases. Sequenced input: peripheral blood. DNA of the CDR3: TGTGCCAGCAGTCCGACAGGGACCTACGAGCAGTACTTC. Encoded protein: CASSPTGTYEQYF.